The T cell receptor beta chain described here comes from a study of blood T cell repertoires in COVID-19. Overall study: T cells, B-cell-depleted T cells, or PBMCs provided the cDNA or gDNA that served as material.

Germline CDR1 and CDR2: MNHEY and SMNVEV (reference sequence). This CDR3 region has 13 residues. V was cut by 6 bases and J by 2 bases, with 11 bases left in between. Sequenced by immunoSEQ multiplex PCR; TCRdb stores in-frame clones only, minus some. The table lists roughly 100,000 clones, approximately 86% of them singletons, with 6.5% to 9.5% in the top ten. The specimen was peripheral blood. The sequence was obtained from a woman aged 70-85 years with acute or convalescent COVID-19. The chain is built from TRBV27 and TRBJ2-7, with no clear D. Written as DNA, the CDR3 is TGTGCCAGCAGAGCGTCACAAACCTACGAGCAGTACTTC. Protein product: CASRASQTYEQYF.